This TCR beta chain is drawn from a study of cytomegalovirus exposure and HLA in healthy donors. Losses at the gene ends were 4 bases for V and 5 bases for J; bases not matched to a gene: 15. Germline CDR1 reads SEHNR; CDR2 reads FQNEAQ (reference sequence). This CDR3 is built from 18 residues. In this sample, this clone turned up once. Its target is not known. Broader study findings: Among the most significant clusters, several appeared linked to common viral pathogens in a later analysis. Sequencing likely generated an artifact that appeared as a cluster of highly shared sequence variants.

The donors (healthy individuals) were bone marrow donors. Unrecorded immune exposures were likely, despite nominal health at sampling. PCR amplification relied on 60 Vbeta primers (plus 13 Jbeta primers). Sequenced by immunoSEQ multiplex PCR; TCRdb stores in-frame clones only, minus some. The table has some 130,000 clones, just under 80% seen once. The source of this sequence is a man younger than 40 in good health. This chain links TRBV7-9 with TRBJ2-1; 9 nucleotides agree with TRBD1. The sequencing input was PBMCs. The DNA for the CDR3 is TGTGCCAGCAGCTCCCCCCCCGCCGGGGACAGGGTAGACAATGAGCAGTTCTTC. Translated, it gives CASSSPPAGDRVDNEQFF.